The 5 T cell receptor beta chains given below trace back to one sample, sequenced in a study of neurological immune-mediated disorders. A single record per CDR3 protein comes from TCRdb applying MiXCR to the 5' RACE reads. Counted here are under 40,000 distinct CDR3 sequences, 7% to 8.5% occurring once; the ten biggest clones make up roughly 5.6%. The sequenced material came from CD4+ T cells from blood. The receptors derive from a man aged 45-65 years in good health.

V and J are TRBV5-4 and TRBJ2-5, with TRBD1 matching 7 bases. After removal of 5 bases from V and 0 bases from J, the junction contained 7 bases not matched to a gene. Germline V lookup: CDR1 SGHNT, CDR2 YYREEE (reference sequence). The CDR3 is 15 amino acids. The CDR3 spells CASSRDSQYQETQYF. CDR3 nucleotide sequence: TGTGCCAGCAGTAGGGACAGCCAGTACCAAGAGACCCAGTACTTC.

This clonotype was found many times. The gene calls are TRBV15 and TRBJ2-1, with a possible D match to TRBD1 (6 bases). Germline loops: CDR1 LNHNV, CDR2 YYDKDF (reference sequence). The CDR3 has 13 amino acids. V was cut by 1 base and J by 10 bases, with 11 bases left in between. Here the CDR3 DNA reads TGTGCCACCAGCAGAGGACCGGGACAAGAGCAGTTCTTC. Encoded protein: CATSRGPGQEQFF.

The rearrangement links TRBV20-1 to TRBJ1-6; D gene unclear. Germline V CDR1 and CDR2: DFQATT, SNEGSKA (reference sequence). The V and J ends lost 2 bases and 8 bases respectively, with 10 bases between them. The CDR3 sequence is 13 residues long. The CDR3: CSARSGAYSPLHF. In nucleotides, the CDR3 is TGCAGTGCTAGAAGTGGCGCCTATTCACCCCTCCACTTT.

In its sample, this clonotype was seen many times. The gene calls are TRBV15 and TRBJ2-3, with 8 bases lining up with TRBD2. Trimming cost V 0 bases and J 0 bases; bases outside gene matches: 8. CDR3 length: 18 residues. Per the germline V gene, CDR1 is LNHNV and CDR2 is YYDKDF (reference sequence). The CDR3, as DNA: TGTGCCACCAGCAGAGATCGTGATAGCGGGGCGAGCACAGATACGCAGTATTTT. It yields the protein CATSRDRDSGASTDTQYF.

This clonotype was counted many times. The rearrangement links TRBV20-1 to TRBJ2-3; D unclear. Germline values: CDR1 DFQATT, CDR2 SNEGSKA (reference sequence). The V end lost 1 base, the J end lost 6 bases, and 11 bases lay between the germline ends. The CDR3 is made up of 13 amino acids. CDR3 DNA: TGCAGTGCTAGAGGTAGTCCCCGCGATACGCAGTATTTT. As protein: CSARGSPRDTQYF.